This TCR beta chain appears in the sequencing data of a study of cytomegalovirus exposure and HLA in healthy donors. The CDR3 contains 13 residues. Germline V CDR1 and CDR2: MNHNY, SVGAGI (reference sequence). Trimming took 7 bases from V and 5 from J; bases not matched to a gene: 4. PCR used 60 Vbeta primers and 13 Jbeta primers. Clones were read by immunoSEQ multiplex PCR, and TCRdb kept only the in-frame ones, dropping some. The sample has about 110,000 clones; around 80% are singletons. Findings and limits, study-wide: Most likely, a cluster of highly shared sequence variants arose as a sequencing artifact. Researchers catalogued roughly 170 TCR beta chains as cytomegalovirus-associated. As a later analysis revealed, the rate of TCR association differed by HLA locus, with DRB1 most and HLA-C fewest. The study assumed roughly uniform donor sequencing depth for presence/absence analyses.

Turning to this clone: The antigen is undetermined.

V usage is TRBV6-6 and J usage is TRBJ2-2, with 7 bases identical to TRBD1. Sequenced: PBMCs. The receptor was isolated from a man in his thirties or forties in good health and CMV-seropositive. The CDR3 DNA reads TGTGCCAGCACGGCAGGGGGTACCGGGGAGCTGTTTTTT. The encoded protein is CASTAGGTGELFF.